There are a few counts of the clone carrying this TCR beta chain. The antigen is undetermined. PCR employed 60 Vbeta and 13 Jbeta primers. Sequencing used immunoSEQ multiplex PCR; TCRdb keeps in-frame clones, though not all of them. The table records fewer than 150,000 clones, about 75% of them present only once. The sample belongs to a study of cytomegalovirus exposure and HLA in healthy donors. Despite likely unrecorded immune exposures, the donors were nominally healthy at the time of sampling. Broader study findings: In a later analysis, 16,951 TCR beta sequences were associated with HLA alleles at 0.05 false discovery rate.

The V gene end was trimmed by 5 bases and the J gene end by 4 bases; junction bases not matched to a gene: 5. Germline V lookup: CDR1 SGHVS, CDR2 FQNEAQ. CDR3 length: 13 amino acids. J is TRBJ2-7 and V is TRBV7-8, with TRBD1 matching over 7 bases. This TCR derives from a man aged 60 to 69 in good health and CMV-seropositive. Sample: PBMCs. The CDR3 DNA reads TGTGCCAGCAGCGCATCCAGGGGGTACGAGCAGTACTTC. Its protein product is CASSASRGYEQYF.